Reported below is one T cell receptor beta chain. The target antigen is unknown. PCR was performed using 60 Vbeta and 13 Jbeta primers. Some clones are missing from TCRdb's copy, which holds only in-frame ones; the method was immunoSEQ multiplex PCR. Here the sample spans 90,000 to 100,000 clones, 76% being singletons. The sample comes from a study of cytomegalovirus exposure and HLA in healthy donors. As for the study in general: T cells numbering about 200 million yielded approximately 120 million unique TCR beta sequences in an earlier analysis.

Donors in the study were healthy people who gave bone marrow. General study findings and limits: Among donors in an Asian-associated ancestry cluster, a later analysis reportedly found fewer N-insertions than the approximately 670-donor mean. Association of a missense DCLRE1C variant with TCR beta V- and J-gene trimming was reported in a later analysis.

The sample consisted of PBMCs. The TCR originated in a man aged 40-49 years in good health and CMV-seronegative.

CDR3 sequence: CASSIAGTEGYEQYF. Here the CDR3 DNA reads TGTGCCAGTAGTATAGCGGGGACGGAGGGGTACGAGCAGTACTTC. The chain links TRBV19 to TRBJ2-7; maybe TRBD2 (6 bases). The CDR3 sequence is 15 residues long. Trimming took off 1 base at V and 4 bases at J, with 14 bases between the two ends. Germline V gene lookup returns CDR1 LNHDA and CDR2 SQIVND (reference sequence). The full variable domain, its missing parts supplied by reference TRBV19 and TRBJ2-7, is DGGITQSPKYLFRKEGQNVTLSCEQNLNHDAMYWYRQDPGQGLRLIYYSQIVNDFQKGDIAEGYSVSREKKESFPLTVTSAQKNPTAFYLCASSIAGTEGYEQYFGPGTRLTVT.